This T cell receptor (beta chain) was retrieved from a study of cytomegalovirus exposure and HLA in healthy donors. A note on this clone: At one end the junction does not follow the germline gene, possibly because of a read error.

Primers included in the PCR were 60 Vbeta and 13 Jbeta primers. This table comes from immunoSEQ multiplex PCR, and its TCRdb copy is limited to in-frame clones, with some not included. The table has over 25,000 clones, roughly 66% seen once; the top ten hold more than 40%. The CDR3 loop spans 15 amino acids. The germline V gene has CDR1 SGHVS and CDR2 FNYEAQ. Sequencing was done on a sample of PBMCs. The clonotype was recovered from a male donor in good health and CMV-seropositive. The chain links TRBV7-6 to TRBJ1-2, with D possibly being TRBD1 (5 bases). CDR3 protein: CASSLTPTDNYSYTF. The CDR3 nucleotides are TGTGCCAGCAGCTTAACACCGACAGATAACTATAGCTACACCTTC.